This record looks at one TCR beta chain sequence and its context. Trimming took 5 bases from V and 2 from J, leaving 12 bases between them. From germline, CDR1 is MDHEN and CDR2 SYDVKM. The CDR3 spans 14 residues. The data originate from a study of T cell changes during pregnancy in multiple sclerosis. Some clones are missing from TCRdb's copy, which holds only in-frame ones; the method was immunoSEQ multiplex PCR. Here the sample spans tens of thousands of clones, around 89% being singletons. This chain links TRBV28 with TRBJ1-2; TRBD1 might be the D (5 bases). The clonotype comes from a female donor in good health, enrolled as a control in a pregnancy study. Source: CD4+ T cells from peripheral blood mononuclear cells, taken in the first trimester of pregnancy. DNA of the CDR3: TGTGCCAGCAGTGCCCAAACAGGAAACTATGGCTACACCTTC. Amino acids: CASSAQTGNYGYTF.